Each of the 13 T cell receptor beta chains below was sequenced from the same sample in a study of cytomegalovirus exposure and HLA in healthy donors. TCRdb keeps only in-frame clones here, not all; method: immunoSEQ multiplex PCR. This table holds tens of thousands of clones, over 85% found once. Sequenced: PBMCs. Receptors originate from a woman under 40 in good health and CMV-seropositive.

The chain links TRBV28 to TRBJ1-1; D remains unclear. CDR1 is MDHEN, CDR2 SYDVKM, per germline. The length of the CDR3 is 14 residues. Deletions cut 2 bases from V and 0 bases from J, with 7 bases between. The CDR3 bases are TGTGCCAGCAGTTTAACCGGTATGAACACTGAAGCTTTCTTT. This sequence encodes CASSLTGMNTEAFF.

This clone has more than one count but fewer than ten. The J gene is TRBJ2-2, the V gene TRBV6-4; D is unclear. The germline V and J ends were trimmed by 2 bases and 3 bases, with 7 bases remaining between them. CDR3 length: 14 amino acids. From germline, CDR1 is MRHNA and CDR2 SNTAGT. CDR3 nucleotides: TGTGCCAGCAGTGACGGGCCCGACACCGGGGAGCTGTTTTTT. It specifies CASSDGPDTGELFF.

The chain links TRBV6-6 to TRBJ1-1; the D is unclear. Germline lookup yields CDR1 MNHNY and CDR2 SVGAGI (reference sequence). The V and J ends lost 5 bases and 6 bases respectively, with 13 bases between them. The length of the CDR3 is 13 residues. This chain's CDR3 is CASSPYSGAEAFF. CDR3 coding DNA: TGTGCCAGCAGTCCATACAGCGGAGCTGAAGCTTTCTTT.

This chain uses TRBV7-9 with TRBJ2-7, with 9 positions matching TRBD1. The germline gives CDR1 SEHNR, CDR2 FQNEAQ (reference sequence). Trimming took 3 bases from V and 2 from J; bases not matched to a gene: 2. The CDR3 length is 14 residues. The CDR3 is CASSFGTGPYEQYF. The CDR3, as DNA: TGTGCCAGCAGCTTCGGGACAGGGCCCTACGAGCAGTACTTC.

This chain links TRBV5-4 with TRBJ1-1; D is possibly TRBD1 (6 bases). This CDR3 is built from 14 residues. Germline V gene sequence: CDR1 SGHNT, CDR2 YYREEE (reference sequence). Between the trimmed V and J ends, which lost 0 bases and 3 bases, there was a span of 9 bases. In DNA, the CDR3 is TGTGCCAGCAGCTTGGGGGGGCTTGACACTGAAGCTTTCTTT. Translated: CASSLGGLDTEAFF.

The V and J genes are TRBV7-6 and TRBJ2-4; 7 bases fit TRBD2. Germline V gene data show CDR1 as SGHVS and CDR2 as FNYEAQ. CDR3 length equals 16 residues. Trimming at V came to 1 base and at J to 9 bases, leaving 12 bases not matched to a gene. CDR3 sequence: CASSLGVKRDGVIQYF. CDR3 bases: TGTGCCAGCAGCTTAGGTGTTAAGCGGGACGGCGTCATTCAGTACTTC.

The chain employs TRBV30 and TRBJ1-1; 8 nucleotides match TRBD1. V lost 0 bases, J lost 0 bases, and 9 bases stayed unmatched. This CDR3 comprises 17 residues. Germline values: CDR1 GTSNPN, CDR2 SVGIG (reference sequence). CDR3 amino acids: CAWSVPEQGAVNTEAFF. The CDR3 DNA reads TGTGCCTGGAGTGTACCTGAGCAGGGGGCTGTGAACACTGAAGCTTTCTTT.

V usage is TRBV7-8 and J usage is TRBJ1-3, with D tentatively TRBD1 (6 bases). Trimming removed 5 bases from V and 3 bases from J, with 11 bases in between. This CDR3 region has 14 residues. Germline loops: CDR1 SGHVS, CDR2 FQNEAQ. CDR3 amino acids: CASSKGDVGNTIYF. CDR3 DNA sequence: TGTGCCAGCAGCAAGGGGGACGTTGGAAACACCATATATTTT.

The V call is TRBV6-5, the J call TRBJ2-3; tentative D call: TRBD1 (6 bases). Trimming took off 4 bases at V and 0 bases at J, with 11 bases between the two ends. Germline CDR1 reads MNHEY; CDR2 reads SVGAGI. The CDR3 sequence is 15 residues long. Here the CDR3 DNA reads TGTGCCAGCAGTTCTAACAGGGTCAGCACAGATACGCAGTATTTT. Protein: CASSSNRVSTDTQYF.

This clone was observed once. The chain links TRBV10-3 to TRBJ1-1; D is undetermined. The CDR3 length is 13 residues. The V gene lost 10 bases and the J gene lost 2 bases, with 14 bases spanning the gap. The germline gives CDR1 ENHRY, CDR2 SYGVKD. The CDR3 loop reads CATAVGANTEAFF. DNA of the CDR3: TGTGCCACCGCGGTAGGTGCTAACACTGAAGCTTTCTTT.

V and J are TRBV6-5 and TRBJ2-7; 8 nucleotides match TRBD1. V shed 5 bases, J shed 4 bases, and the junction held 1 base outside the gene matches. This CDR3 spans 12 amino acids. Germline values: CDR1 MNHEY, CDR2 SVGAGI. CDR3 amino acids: CASSRQGYEQYF. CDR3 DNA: TGTGCCAGCAGTAGACAGGGGTACGAGCAGTACTTC.

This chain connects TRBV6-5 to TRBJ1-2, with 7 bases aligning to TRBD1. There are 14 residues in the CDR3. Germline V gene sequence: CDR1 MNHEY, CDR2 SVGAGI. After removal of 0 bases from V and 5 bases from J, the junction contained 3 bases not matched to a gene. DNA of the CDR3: TGTGCCAGCAGTTACTCGGGGACAGTTTATGGCTACACCTTC. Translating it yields CASSYSGTVYGYTF.

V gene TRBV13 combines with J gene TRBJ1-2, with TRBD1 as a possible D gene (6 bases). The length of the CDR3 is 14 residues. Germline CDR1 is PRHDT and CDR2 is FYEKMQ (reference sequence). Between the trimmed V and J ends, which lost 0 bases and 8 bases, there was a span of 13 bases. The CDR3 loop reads CASSLGDAGGGYTF. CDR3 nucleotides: TGTGCCAGCAGCTTAGGCGACGCGGGGGGCGGCTACACCTTC.